Presented here are 20 T cell receptor beta chains from one specimen sequenced in a study of cytomegalovirus exposure and HLA in healthy donors. The PCR had 60 Vbeta and 13 Jbeta primers. Profiled with immunoSEQ multiplex PCR; TCRdb holds only in-frame clones, not every one. The sample consists of around 100,000 clones, around 60% of them appearing once. Input material: PBMCs. The receptors were gathered from a woman aged 50 to 60 in good health and CMV-seronegative.

V gene TRBV6-5 combines with J gene TRBJ2-1, with 8 positions matching TRBD2. This CDR3 has 16 residues. Per the germline V gene, CDR1 is MNHEY and CDR2 is SVGAGI. Trimming removed 4 bases from V and 3 bases from J; junction bases left unmatched: 8. CDR3 sequence (DNA): TGTGCCAGCAGTTTCTTACTAGCGGAGAACTACAATGAGCAGTTCTTC. It encodes CASSFLLAENYNEQFF.

The V and J genes are TRBV28 and TRBJ1-2; 8 nucleotides align to TRBD1. This CDR3 is built from 16 residues. The germline V gene encodes CDR1 MDHEN and CDR2 SYDVKM. After removal of 0 bases from V and 1 base from J, the junction contained 4 bases not matched to a gene. The CDR3, as DNA: TGTGCCAGCAGTTTATGGGGACAGGACTTTAACTATGGCTACACCTTC. As protein: CASSLWGQDFNYGYTF.

The CDR3 loop reads CASSLVLAGGPRNEQYF. The CDR3 bases are TGTGCCAGCAGCTTAGTCCTAGCGGGAGGGCCGCGTAACGAGCAGTACTTC. The chain joins TRBV7-2 to TRBJ2-7, with 12 positions matching TRBD2. The V gene's germline CDR1 is SGHTA and CDR2 FQGNSA. The CDR3 extends over 17 amino acids. V gave up 1 base and J gave up 5 bases; unmatched junction bases: 9.

This clone was counted a few times. This rearrangement joins TRBV5-1 to TRBJ2-6, with a weak D call TRBD2 (6 bases). CDR3 length equals 17 residues. The V end was cut by 4 bases, the J end by 0 bases, with 14 bases between. Per the germline V gene, CDR1 is SGHRS and CDR2 is YFSETQ. For the CDR3, the DNA is TGCGCCAGCAGCCGGGGGACCCCGAGCTCTGGGGCCAACGTCCTGACTTTC. Translated, it gives CASSRGTPSSGANVLTF.

This clone showed up just a few times. V usage is TRBV7-2 and J usage is TRBJ1-2, with 12 bases aligning to TRBD1. The CDR3 is 18 amino acids. Germline CDR1 is SGHTA and CDR2 is FQGNSA. J lost 6 bases, V lost 5 bases, and 16 bases had no gene match. CDR3 region: CASSPGTGGGNQGNGYTF. For the CDR3, the DNA is TGTGCCAGCAGCCCGGGGACAGGGGGCGGAAACCAGGGTAATGGCTACACCTTC.

The table lists this clone with a count of one. CDR3 in DNA: TGTGCCAGCACCCTAGCGTTTAACACCGGGGAGCTGTTTTTT. The encoded protein is CASTLAFNTGELFF. The chain couples TRBV27 to TRBJ2-2; weak D call: TRBD2 (6 bases). V was trimmed by 7 bases and J by 2 bases, leaving 11 bases between them. The CDR3 totals 14 residues. Germline values: CDR1 MNHEY, CDR2 SMNVEV (reference sequence).

Only a few counts were recorded for this clone. The gene calls are TRBV6-5 and TRBJ2-7; TRBD2 is a possible D gene (6 bases). This CDR3 comprises 14 residues. V was shortened by 0 bases and J by 7 bases, with 13 bases between the two germline ends. Looked up from germline, CDR1 is MNHEY and CDR2 is SVGAGI. In DNA form, the CDR3 reads TGTGCCAGCAGTTACTCGACTAGTCCGGGTGAGCAGTACTTC. This encodes CASSYSTSPGEQYF.

The chain joins TRBV5-6 to TRBJ2-3, with D perhaps TRBD2 (6 bases). The CDR3 contains 17 residues. Germline V lookup: CDR1 SGHDT, CDR2 YYEEEE. Trimming took 4 bases from V and 2 from J, leaving 20 bases between them. CDR3 sequence (DNA): TGTGCCAGCAGCCCCCCTATAACGGGGGAGATCACAGATACGCAGTATTTT. Translated, it gives CASSPPITGEITDTQYF.

This clone showed up just a few times. The V call is TRBV6-5, the J call TRBJ2-7; no clear D. V shed 3 bases and J shed 2 bases, with 8 bases lying between them. Looked up from germline, CDR1 is MNHEY and CDR2 is SVGAGI. The CDR3 has 13 residues. The chain's CDR3 is CASSYQITYEQYF. The CDR3 DNA follows: TGTGCCAGCAGTTATCAGATAACCTACGAGCAGTACTTC.

The chain joins TRBV27 to TRBJ2-1; TRBD2 agrees at 10 bases. The CDR3 length is 15 residues. Germline CDR1 and CDR2: MNHEY and SMNVEV (reference sequence). Trimming at V came to 2 bases and at J to 9 bases, leaving 7 bases not matched to a gene. In nucleotides, the CDR3 is TGTGCCAGCAGTTTACCCCTAGCGGGGGCTAGTGAGCAGTTCTTC. Protein sequence: CASSLPLAGASEQFF.

The chain joins TRBV27 to TRBJ1-2; tentatively, D is TRBD1 (5 bases). Trimming took off 0 bases at V and 6 bases at J, with 20 bases between the two ends. The CDR3 runs to 17 residues. Germline CDR1 is MNHEY and CDR2 is SMNVEV (reference sequence). CDR3 sequence (DNA): TGTGCCAGCAGTTTATCAGTAGGGCGGTCAGGGAAGAATGGCTACACCTTC. Its protein product is CASSLSVGRSGKNGYTF.

This chain links TRBV6-5 with TRBJ2-7; tentatively, D is TRBD1 (6 bases). From germline, CDR1 is MNHEY and CDR2 SVGAGI. The V gene lost 2 bases and the J gene lost 3 bases, with 11 bases spanning the gap. The CDR3 runs 14 residues. DNA for the CDR3: TGTGCCAGCAGTTACGCGACAGGATACTACGAGCAGTACTTC. Amino acids: CASSYATGYYEQYF.

This clone occurred once. The chain recombines TRBV7-9 with TRBJ2-3; 10 bases match TRBD2. The junction had 7 bases not matched to a gene; V was cut back by 1 base and J by 6 bases. The germline CDR1 and CDR2 sequences are SEHNR and FQNEAQ (reference sequence). The CDR3 is 16 amino acids. The CDR3 loop reads CASSLVPGLAVDTQYF. The CDR3 DNA reads TGTGCCAGCAGCTTAGTCCCTGGACTAGCGGTGGATACGCAGTATTTT. The entire variable domain, with the rest obtained from reference TRBV7-9 and TRBJ2-3, is as follows: DTGVSQNPRHKITKRGQNVTFRCDPISEHNRLYWYRQTLGQGPEFLTYFQNEAQLEKSRLLSDRFSAERPKGSFSTLEIQRTEQGDSAMYLCASSLVPGLAVDTQYFGPGTRLTVL.

The chain carries TRBV15 and TRBJ1-4, with D possibly being TRBD1 (5 bases). The CDR3 has 17 residues. Germline V lookup: CDR1 LNHNV, CDR2 YYDKDF (reference sequence). V was cut by 1 base and J by 7 bases, with 19 bases left in between. For the CDR3, the DNA is TGTGCCACCAGCAGAGTTCGGGGGTCGGGTCTGGGTGAAAAACTGTTTTTT. This codes for CATSRVRGSGLGEKLFF.

The J gene is TRBJ2-1, the V gene TRBV7-9, with D perhaps TRBD1 (6 bases). The V and J ends lost 4 bases and 5 bases respectively, with 12 bases between them. The CDR3 consists of 14 residues. Germline V gene lookup returns CDR1 SEHNR and CDR2 FQNEAQ (reference sequence). CDR3 in amino acids: CASSSTGGNNEQFF. CDR3 coding DNA: TGTGCCAGCAGCTCGACAGGTGGGAACAATGAGCAGTTCTTC.

The J gene is TRBJ2-5, the V gene TRBV11-3, with 7 bases that match TRBD1. The V segment lost 6 bases and the J segment 2 bases; nucleotides outside the gene matches: 9. The germline gives CDR1 SGHNT, CDR2 YENEEA. CDR3 length: 15 residues. CDR3 in amino acids: CASRPTGSEQETQYF. CDR3 sequence (DNA): TGTGCCAGCAGACCGACAGGGAGCGAGCAAGAGACCCAGTACTTC.

The chain recombines TRBV18 with TRBJ1-2; a weak D match, TRBD1 (6 bases). Germline lookup yields CDR1 KGHSH and CDR2 LQKENI. The CDR3 has 15 amino acids. Trimming cost V 2 bases and J 5 bases, with 15 bases left between them. The CDR3 reads CASSPSASGVYGYTF. Written as DNA, the CDR3 is TGTGCCAGCTCACCATCTGCCTCAGGGGTATATGGCTACACCTTC.

The V gene is TRBV6-6, the J gene TRBJ2-3, with D perhaps matching TRBD1 (6 bases). Trimming took 6 bases from V and 1 from J, leaving 17 bases between them. The CDR3 length is 16 residues. Germline lookup yields CDR1 MNHNY and CDR2 SVGAGI (reference sequence). CDR3 protein: CASRRQVSTGTDTQYF. DNA for the CDR3: TGTGCCAGCAGGCGACAGGTATCAACGGGCACAGATACGCAGTATTTT.

The chain combines TRBV6-7 with TRBJ2-7, with a possible D match to TRBD1 (5 bases). TRBV6-7 has ORF status, its function being uncertain. This CDR3 region has 13 residues. The V and J ends lost 5 bases and 3 bases respectively, with 11 bases between them. The CDR3 nucleotides are TGTGCCAGCAGTCCTGACAGACACTACGAGCAGTACTTC. Its translation is CASSPDRHYEQYF.

The chain carries TRBV7-3 and TRBJ2-1; 8 nucleotides match TRBD2. The CDR3 is made up of 14 amino acids. CDR1 and CDR2 (germline): SGHTA, FQGTGA. V lost 6 bases, J lost 8 bases, and 9 bases stayed unmatched. CDR3 sequence (DNA): TGTGCCAGCAGTTATAGCGGGAATCGGGATGAGCAGTTCTTC. Its protein is CASSYSGNRDEQFF.